A selection of T cell receptor beta chains follows, all from one sample in a study of human T cells and chemical hapten exposure. TCRdb re-derived calls from the RACE reads in MiXCR, one entry per CDR3 protein. The table has approximately 90,000 distinct CDR3 sequences, 8.5% seen once. Sequenced here: whole blood, sampled in connection with sensitization to the hapten diphenylcyclopropenone (DPC). All receptors derive from a man between 35 and 55 years old with alopecia areata. Some clones in this sample may be carry-over from other donors' samples. Both conserved end residues are part of each CDR3. A D gene is named only where the DNA matches it firmly. For some rows the clone size is stated as once, few or many, or as a class when expanded; others skip it.

TRBD1	TRBV20-1	TRBJ1-1	many	CSARSPGGLNTEAFF	TGCAGTGCTAGGTCCCCAGGGGGCTTGAACACTGAAGCTTTCTTT
TRBD1	TRBV12-3/TRBV12-4	TRBJ2-3	many	CASSRDSSSTDTQYF	TGTGCCAGCAGTCGGGACAGTTCTAGCACAGATACGCAGTATTTT
-	TRBV5-1	TRBJ1-1	many	CASSFERGVTEAFF	TGCGCCAGCAGCTTCGAGCGAGGGGTGACTGAAGCTTTCTTT
-	TRBV24-1	TRBJ1-2	many	CATSGGGPTDGYTF	TGTGCCACCAGTGGGGGGGGCCCGACGGATGGCTACACCTTC
-	TRBV28	TRBJ1-3	-	CASSSGSNTIYF	TGTGCCAGCAGTTCCGGTTCAAACACCATATATTTT
-	TRBV2	TRBJ2-3	few	CASSTTKGTDTQYF	TGTGCCAGCAGTACAACGAAAGGAACAGATACGCAGTATTTT
TRBD2	TRBV14	TRBJ2-3	-	CASSQGLAGGTTYTQYF	TGTGCCAGCAGCCAAGGGCTAGCGGGAGGGACCACGTATACGCAGTATTTT
-	TRBV6-1	TRBJ1-1	many	CASNLVRLGTEAFF	TGTGCCAGCAATCTCGTAAGGCTGGGAACTGAAGCTTTCTTT
TRBD2	TRBV11-2	TRBJ2-3	-	CASSPSGRQTDTQYF	TGTGCCAGCAGCCCCAGCGGGAGGCAGACAGATACGCAGTATTTT
-	TRBV30	TRBJ1-1	-	CAWITLPGDTEAFF	TGTGCCTGGATCACCCTCCCGGGTGATACTGAAGCTTTCTTT
TRBD2	TRBV2	TRBJ2-1	many	CASSRLAGTSYNEQFF	TGTGCCAGCAGCCGACTAGCGGGAACCTCCTACAATGAGCAGTTCTTC
-	TRBV12-3/TRBV12-4	TRBJ1-3	many	CASSKDSGNTIYF	TGTGCCAGCAGTAAGGACTCTGGAAACACCATATATTTT
-	TRBV24-1	TRBJ1-4	-	CATSDNINEKLFF	TGTGCCACCAGTGATAATATTAATGAAAAACTGTTTTTT
TRBD2	TRBV29-1	TRBJ2-1	many	CSVEGTSDYNEQFF	TGCAGCGTTGAAGGGACTAGCGACTACAATGAGCAGTTCTTC
-	TRBV30	TRBJ2-7	few	CAWRLGPYEQYF	TGTGCCTGGAGACTGGGGCCCTACGAGCAGTACTTC
-	TRBV19	TRBJ1-6	-	CASSIAAGENSPLHF	TGTGCCAGTAGTATAGCCGCAGGGGAGAATTCACCCCTCCACTTT
-	TRBV6-5	TRBJ1-1	many	CASMGGSEAFF	TGTGCCAGCATGGGTGGCTCGGAAGCTTTCTTT
TRBD2	TRBV6-1	TRBJ2-5	-	CATTLSGRPSGETQYF	TGTGCCACTACGCTGAGCGGGAGGCCTTCGGGGGAGACCCAGTACTTC
TRBD2	TRBV14	TRBJ2-7	many	CASSQVGLAGVEQYF	TGTGCCAGCAGCCAAGTGGGACTAGCGGGAGTTGAGCAGTACTTC
-	TRBV10-3	TRBJ1-1	-	CAISETGPGRAFF	TGTGCCATCAGTGAGACAGGTCCCGGGAGAGCTTTCTTT
TRBD1	TRBV6-5	TRBJ1-1	many	CASSSRGNHDTEAFF	TGTGCCAGCAGTTCCAGGGGGAACCACGACACTGAAGCTTTCTTT
-	TRBV11-3	TRBJ2-5	few	CASSLIAAQETQYF	TGTGCCAGCAGCTTGATAGCGGCTCAAGAGACCCAGTACTTC
-	TRBV29-1	TRBJ2-7	-	CSVGLNLAGSSYEQYF	TGCAGCGTTGGACTTAACTTGGCTGGGAGCTCCTACGAGCAGTACTTC
TRBD1	TRBV7-2	TRBJ1-2	-	CASSNTNNRGRYGYTF	TGTGCCAGCAGCAACACGAACAACAGGGGACGTTATGGCTACACCTTC
-	TRBV5-5	TRBJ1-1	few	CASSWRRDPLAEAFF	TGTGCCAGCAGCTGGAGGCGGGACCCTCTGGCTGAAGCTTTCTTT
TRBD2	TRBV6-5	TRBJ2-5	-	CASSYRLAGGGRQETQYF	TGTGCCAGCAGTTATAGACTAGCGGGAGGAGGCAGACAAGAGACCCAGTACTTC
-	TRBV7-2	TRBJ2-3	-	CASSFRPGQDTQYF	TGTGCCAGCAGCTTCCGCCCGGGGCAGGATACGCAGTATTTT
-	TRBV4-3	TRBJ2-5	many	CASSQEARRRETQYF	TGCGCCAGCAGCCAAGAAGCCAGGAGGCGAGAGACCCAGTACTTC
-	TRBV4-3	TRBJ1-3	many	CASSQADEFSGNTIYF	TGCGCCAGCAGCCAAGCAGACGAGTTCTCTGGAAACACCATATATTTT
-	TRBV29-1	TRBJ2-1	-	CSVEDQASAFPSSYNEQFF	TGCAGCGTTGAAGATCAGGCTAGCGCATTCCCGAGCTCCTACAATGAGCAGTTCTTC
-	TRBV18	TRBJ2-3	-	CASSPRPVADTQYF	TGTGCCAGCTCACCACGGCCAGTAGCAGATACGCAGTATTTT
TRBD2	TRBV27	TRBJ2-3	few	CASSTLAGFTDTQYF	TGTGCCAGCAGTACGCTAGCGGGATTCACAGATACGCAGTATTTT
-	TRBV20-1	TRBJ1-5	many	CSARGERGTRQPQHF	TGCAGTGCTAGAGGGGAGAGAGGGACGCGGCAGCCCCAGCATTTT
TRBD1	TRBV9	TRBJ1-2	many	CASSTRTGYNHGYTF	TGTGCCAGCAGCACAAGGACAGGGTACAACCATGGCTACACCTTC
-	TRBV3-1	TRBJ2-5	few	CASSHSTGIGETQYF	TGTGCCAGCAGCCATAGTACAGGGATAGGAGAGACCCAGTACTTC
-	TRBV29-1	TRBJ1-2	many	CSVERQTNYGYTF	TGCAGCGTTGAACGTCAGACTAACTATGGCTACACCTTC
-	TRBV20-1	TRBJ2-7	few	CSATPDRSSYEQYF	TGCAGTGCTACACCGGACAGAAGCTCCTACGAGCAGTACTTC
TRBD2	TRBV28	TRBJ2-1	-	CASSLELAEASYNEQFF	TGTGCCAGCAGTTTAGAACTAGCGGAAGCTTCCTACAATGAGCAGTTCTTC
TRBD2	TRBV18	TRBJ2-7	-	CASSPGTSGSIPYEQYF	TGTGCCAGCTCACCAGGGACTAGCGGGAGTATTCCCTACGAGCAGTACTTC
-	TRBV18	TRBJ1-1	-	CASSPPVGESPTEAFF	TGTGCCAGCTCACCACCGGTGGGGGAATCCCCCACTGAAGCTTTCTTT
-	TRBV29-1	TRBJ2-5	-	CSVLGAEPQETQYF	TGCAGCGTTCTAGGGGCCGAACCTCAAGAGACCCAGTACTTC
TRBD1	TRBV29-1	TRBJ2-5	-	CSAGTGRGETQYF	TGCAGCGCGGGGACAGGTCGGGGAGAGACCCAGTACTTC
TRBD1	TRBV3-1	TRBJ2-2	few	CASSPGTAPTGELFF	TGTGCCAGCAGCCCGGGGACAGCCCCCACCGGGGAGCTGTTTTTT
TRBD2	TRBV7-2	TRBJ2-3	many	CASRSQIAGGSTDTQYF	TGTGCCAGCCGATCCCAAATAGCGGGAGGGTCGACAGATACGCAGTATTTT
-	TRBV7-9	TRBJ2-3	few	CASSLDTYTDTQYF	TGTGCCAGCAGCCTAGACACTTACACAGATACGCAGTATTTT
-	TRBV11-2	TRBJ2-2	-	CASSAERVNTGELFF	TGTGCCAGCAGCGCCGAGCGGGTGAACACCGGGGAGCTGTTTTTT
-	TRBV19	TRBJ2-1	-	CASSTGGRSNEQFF	TGTGCCAGTAGTACAGGGGGGAGAAGCAATGAGCAGTTCTTC
-	TRBV2	TRBJ1-4	many	CASINEPPGLINEKLFF	TGTGCCAGCATTAATGAACCCCCGGGACTTATTAATGAAAAACTGTTTTTT
TRBD1	TRBV20-1	TRBJ1-6	many	CSASTPGQGYSPLHF	TGCAGTGCTAGCACTCCGGGACAGGGCTATTCACCCCTCCACTTT
TRBD2	TRBV5-4	TRBJ2-3	few	CASSFLLAGGPVDTQYF	TGTGCCAGCAGCTTCCTCCTAGCGGGAGGGCCGGTAGATACGCAGTATTTT
TRBD2	TRBV4-3	TRBJ2-2	few	CASRRYAGLATPNTGELFF	TGCGCCAGCAGGAGGTATGCGGGACTAGCGACCCCGAACACCGGGGAGCTGTTTTTT
TRBD1	TRBV7-9	TRBJ1-1	many	CASSLALRTGSFGTEAFF	TGTGCCAGCAGCTTAGCGCTTAGGACAGGGAGTTTCGGCACTGAAGCTTTCTTT
TRBD1	TRBV12-3/TRBV12-4	TRBJ1-2	many	CASSFQGTGFGYTF	TGTGCCAGCAGTTTTCAGGGGACAGGGTTTGGCTACACCTTC
TRBD1	TRBV18	TRBJ2-3	many	CASSPDRGQNTQYF	TGTGCCAGCTCACCTGACAGGGGCCAAAATACGCAGTATTTT
-	TRBV20-1	TRBJ1-1	few	CSARDRAMNTEAFF	TGCAGTGCTAGAGACAGGGCAATGAACACTGAAGCTTTCTTT
-	TRBV5-6	TRBJ1-1	-	CASSLFRNRNTEAFF	TGTGCCAGCAGCTTGTTCAGAAACAGGAACACTGAAGCTTTCTTT
-	TRBV12-3/TRBV12-4	TRBJ1-3	-	CASSFLGVISGNTIYF	TGTGCCAGCAGTTTTTTGGGGGTGATATCTGGAAACACCATATATTTT
-	TRBV2	TRBJ1-2	few	CASSEAAGENYGYTF	TGTGCCAGCAGTGAAGCGGCAGGGGAAAACTATGGCTACACCTTC
TRBD2	TRBV24-1	TRBJ2-1	few	CATSDLQGLAGVNEQFF	TGTGCCACCAGTGATTTGCAAGGACTAGCGGGAGTAAACGAGCAGTTCTTC